This T cell receptor beta chain was retrieved from a study of T-cell reconstitution after alpha-beta-depleted transplantation in children. Construction of the TCRbeta library involved unique molecular identifiers. TCRdb re-analysed the PCR reads in MiXCR, keeping a single row per CDR3 protein. The data show under 250,000 distinct CDR3 sequences, with roughly a quarter seen just once and about 5% held by the top ten. Overall study findings and caveats: T-cell numbers and diversity, one year after transplant, stemmed largely from T cells that were newly produced. Several hundred expanded graft clones reportedly gave rise to the alpha-beta T cells present about two months after transplant. Elevated TCRbeta diversity at day 60 was traced, in some patients, to surviving recipient T cells and thymic progenitors.

Notes on this clonotype: The antigen is unknown.

The trim removed 7 bases at V and 4 bases at J, leaving 10 bases unmatched. There are 14 residues in the CDR3. Germline V gives CDR1 SQVTM, CDR2 ANQGSEA. Sequencing was performed on PBMCs, mostly from graft donor cells, taken 360 days after TCRalphabeta/CD19-depleted stem cell transplant. The chain has TRBV29-1 and TRBJ2-1; TRBD1 aligns across 7 bases. The receptor was derived from a female patient aged 2-10 years who had a stem cell transplant for congenital amegakaryocytic thrombocytopenia, so the T cells may come from the graft donor. This CDR3 is CSDCLRGHYNEQFF. CDR3 sequence (DNA): TGCAGCGATTGCTTAAGGGGGCATTACAATGAGCAGTTCTTC.